The present TCR beta chain was sequenced within a study of STAT3 mutations in large granular lymphocyte leukemia. Study-level findings and limits: In T-cell large granular lymphocyte leukemia, about half of patients showed multiple immunodominant subclonotypes. In some patients, a small highly pathogenic clone possibly went undetected.

J lost 10 bases, V lost 4 bases, and 15 bases had no gene match. This CDR3 comprises 15 residues. The germline CDR1 and CDR2 sequences are MDHEN and SYDVKM. Of note for this clone: Its target is not known.

The table came from immunoSEQ multiplex PCR; TCRdb's copy has only in-frame clones and leaves some out. The sample records under 15,000 clones, 88% being singletons. The chain joins TRBV28 to TRBJ1-1, with 7 bases lining up with TRBD1. The source of this sequence is a human donor with T large granular lymphocyte leukemia. Some clones in this sample may be carry-over from other donors' samples. Specimen: PBMCs. CDR3: CASSSQGVGGLRAFF. The CDR3 bases are TGTGCCAGCAGTTCCCAGGGGGTCGGGGGACTAAGAGCTTTCTTT.